A selection of T cell receptor beta chains follows, all from one sample in a study of identical twins. MiXCR was run by TCRdb on the 5' RACE reads, yielding one entry per CDR3 protein. This sample has about 100,000 distinct CDR3 sequences, with under 6.5% found just once. Specimen: memory T cells sorted from blood. These receptors were collected from a woman in her forties or fifties in good health. Each CDR3 is given with its conserved first and last residue. The D gene is left open where the match is weak. Expanded clones are given a class, and other clones once, few, many or no size at all.

d_call,clone_size,j_call,v_call,cdr3_nt,cdr3_aa
TRBD2,many,TRBJ2-1,TRBV20-1,TGCAGTGCTAGAGTAGAATTTAGCGGGGCTTACAATGAGCAGTTCTTC,CSARVEFSGAYNEQFF
.,many,TRBJ2-3,TRBV12-3/TRBV12-4,TGTGCCAGCAGTCGCGACCCGGGACTGGGCACAGATACGCAGTATTTT,CASSRDPGLGTDTQYF
.,many,TRBJ2-2,TRBV6-5,TGTGCCAGCAGCCCGTCTATGGCCGGGGAGCTGTTTTTT,CASSPSMAGELFF
TRBD1,many,TRBJ2-1,TRBV10-3,TGTGCCATCAAGAATCAGGGGGTTGATGAGCAGTTCTTC,CAIKNQGVDEQFF
.,many,TRBJ2-3,TRBV18,TGTGCCAGCTCACCGGTTCAGGGTTGGACCACAGATACGCAGTATTTT,CASSPVQGWTTDTQYF
.,many,TRBJ2-3,TRBV11-3,TGTGCCAGCAGCTTTGGGGATAGCACAGATACGCAGTATTTT,CASSFGDSTDTQYF
TRBD2,few,TRBJ2-5,TRBV20-1,TGCAGTATATCAAGGCGGGTAGCGGGAGCGGAGACCCAGTACTTC,CSISRRVAGAETQYF
.,many,TRBJ1-5,TRBV12-3/TRBV12-4,TGTGCCAGCAGCCCGGGGACAATTAGCAATCAGCCCCAGCATTTT,CASSPGTISNQPQHF
TRBD1,few,TRBJ2-5,TRBV19,TGTGCCAGTAGTAGCCGACAGGGCGGGACCCAGTACTTC,CASSSRQGGTQYF
TRBD2,many,TRBJ2-2,TRBV5-1,TGCGCCAGCAGCGCGGGACTAGGGGCACGCACCGGGGAGCTGTTTTTT,CASSAGLGARTGELFF
.,.,TRBJ2-6,TRBV30,TGTGCCTGGAGCTACAGCTCTGGGGCCAACGTCCTGACTTTC,CAWSYSSGANVLTF
TRBD2,.,TRBJ2-5,TRBV7-8,TGTGCCAGCAGCCTGGGACTAGTGGGAGGTGAGACCCAGTACTTC,CASSLGLVGGETQYF
TRBD2,many,TRBJ2-7,TRBV12-3/TRBV12-4,TGTGCCAGCAGTGGACTAGCGGGAGGGTCATACGAGCAGTACTTC,CASSGLAGGSYEQYF
TRBD1,many,TRBJ1-5,TRBV3-1,TGTGCCAGCAGCCAAGACAGGGGGCGGGGGCAGCCCCAGCATTTT,CASSQDRGRGQPQHF
.,many,TRBJ1-5,TRBV20-1,TGCAGTGCCATATCCCCGGACACTTATCAGCCCCAGCATTTT,CSAISPDTYQPQHF
TRBD2,many,TRBJ2-1,TRBV20-1,TGCAGTGCGCGGGGGAGGGGCTACAATGAGCAGTTCTTC,CSARGRGYNEQFF
.,few,TRBJ2-4,TRBV4-1,TGCGCCAGCAGCCATCCCATCCACATTCAGTACTTC,CASSHPIHIQYF
.,many,TRBJ2-5,TRBV12-5,TGTGCTAGTGCCCGGAGAGGGGAGACCCAGTACTTC,CASARRGETQYF
.,many,TRBJ1-6,TRBV10-2,TGCGCCAGCAGTCAATATGATACCCGGGGAAATAATTCACCCCTCCACTTT,CASSQYDTRGNNSPLHF
TRBD2,.,TRBJ2-2,TRBV4-1,TGCGCCAGCAGCCAAGTCCTAGGTAGCGGGAGCTCGGAGCTGTTTTTT,CASSQVLGSGSSELFF
.,.,TRBJ1-4,TRBV18,TGTGCCAGCTCACGGGCACAGGGAAATGAAAAACTGTTTTTT,CASSRAQGNEKLFF
.,few,TRBJ2-7,TRBV10-3,TGTGCCATCAGTGCCAGCTACGAGCAGTACTTC,CAISASYEQYF
TRBD2,once,TRBJ2-1,TRBV24-1,TGTGCCACCAGTGATTTGCCCGGGAGGGAGCAGTTCTTC,CATSDLPGREQFF
.,few,TRBJ2-3,TRBV6-1,TGTGCCAGCTCCCGACAGGCGAACACAGATACGCAGTATTTT,CASSRQANTDTQYF
TRBD2,many,TRBJ2-3,TRBV20-1,TGCAGTGCTAGAGATCCGGGCGGGAGCAGCACAGATACGCAGTATTTT,CSARDPGGSSTDTQYF
.,many,TRBJ2-2,TRBV30,TGTGCCTGGAGGAAGGGAGCGAACACCGGGGAGCTGTTTTTT,CAWRKGANTGELFF
.,few,TRBJ2-1,TRBV12-3/TRBV12-4,TGTGCCAGCAGACTTAAAGAGCAGTTCTTC,CASRLKEQFF
.,few,TRBJ2-3,TRBV13,TGTGCCAGCAGCTATCCTCGACTAGCAGATACGCAGTATTTT,CASSYPRLADTQYF
.,few,TRBJ1-5,TRBV7-7,TGTGCCAGCAGCTTAGGAACAGATCAGCCCCAGCATTTT,CASSLGTDQPQHF